The T cell receptor beta chain under discussion was sequenced for a study of PD-L1 blockade in urothelial cancer. Study overall: The patients' atezolizumab therapy, 1,200 mg intravenously every 3 weeks, started around 2014. Most patients, about 90% of the roughly 29, were males with bladder-origin cancer.

Clones were sequenced by immunoSEQ multiplex PCR, and TCRdb holds only the in-frame ones, with some missing. The sample shows about 100,000 clones, about 91% of them seen only once. Germline V CDR1 and CDR2: MNHNY, SVGAGI (reference sequence). The CDR3 consists of 15 residues. V trimming: 10 bases; J trimming: 3 bases; junction bases outside the gene matches: 8. The material was PBMCs, obtained around atezolizumab (anti-PD-L1) treatment. The chain uses TRBV6-6 and TRBJ2-6, with 8 nucleotides matching TRBD1. This TCR was recovered from a woman over 75 with urothelial cancer. CDR3: CATGQDLGGANVLTF. CDR3 DNA sequence: TGTGCCACGGGACAGGACCTAGGTGGGGCCAACGTCCTGACTTTC.